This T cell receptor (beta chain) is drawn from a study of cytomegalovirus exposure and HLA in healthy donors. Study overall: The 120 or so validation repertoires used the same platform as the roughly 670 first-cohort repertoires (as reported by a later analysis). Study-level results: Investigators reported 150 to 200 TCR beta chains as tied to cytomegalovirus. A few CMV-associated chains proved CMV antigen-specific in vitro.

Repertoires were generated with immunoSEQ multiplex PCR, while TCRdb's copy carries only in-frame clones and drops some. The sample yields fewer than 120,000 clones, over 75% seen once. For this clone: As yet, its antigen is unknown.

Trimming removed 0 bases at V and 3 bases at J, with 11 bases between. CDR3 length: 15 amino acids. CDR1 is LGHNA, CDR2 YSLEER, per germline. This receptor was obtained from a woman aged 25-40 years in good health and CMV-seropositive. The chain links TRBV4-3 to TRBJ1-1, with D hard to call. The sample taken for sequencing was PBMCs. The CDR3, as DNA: TGCGCCAGCAGCCAAGAAAGAGCGATGTACACTGAAGCTTTCTTT. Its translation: CASSQERAMYTEAFF.